The clone carrying this T cell receptor beta chain appeared a few times. The data derive from a study of T cell repertoires in cytomegalovirus infection. TCRdb independently ran MiXCR on the reads; one entry per CDR3 protein. The data contain about 450,000 distinct CDR3 sequences, approximately 31% of them singletons. V was cut by 2 bases and J by 8 bases, with 18 bases left in between. Germline lookup yields CDR1 KGHDR and CDR2 SFDVKD. The CDR3 length is 16 residues. The sequenced material came from PBMCs. The V gene is TRBV24-1, the J gene TRBJ2-1, with D perhaps matching TRBD1 or TRBD2 (5 bases each). The receptor was isolated from a human donor in good health (CMV status not recorded). Some clones in this sample may be carry-over from other donors' samples. The CDR3 is CATSDSGRLRGDEQFF. In DNA form, the CDR3 reads TGTGCCACCAGTGATTCGGGACGGCTGAGGGGAGATGAGCAGTTCTTC.